The TCR beta chain described here comes from a study of blood T cell repertoires in COVID-19. Study as a whole: Acute and convalescent COVID-19 specimens originated in the United States, Italy and Spain. Sample material is recorded as cDNA or gDNA derived from T cells, B-cell-depleted T cells, or PBMCs.

The germline gives CDR1 MDHEN, CDR2 SYDVKM. With V trimmed by 2 bases and J by 3 bases, 2 bases remained unmatched. The CDR3 has 15 amino acids. TCRdb's table, derived via immunoSEQ multiplex PCR, lists solely in-frame clones and lacks some. The sample comprises approximately 130,000 clones, around three quarters of which are singletons, and 9.5% to 14% rests with the top ten. J is TRBJ2-2 and V is TRBV28; 8 nucleotides match TRBD1. The TCR originated in a human donor in a cohort sampled during active COVID-19. The sample was peripheral blood. The CDR3 spells CASSLGGQDTGELFF. The CDR3, as DNA: TGTGCCAGCAGTTTAGGGGGACAGGACACCGGGGAGCTGTTTTTT.